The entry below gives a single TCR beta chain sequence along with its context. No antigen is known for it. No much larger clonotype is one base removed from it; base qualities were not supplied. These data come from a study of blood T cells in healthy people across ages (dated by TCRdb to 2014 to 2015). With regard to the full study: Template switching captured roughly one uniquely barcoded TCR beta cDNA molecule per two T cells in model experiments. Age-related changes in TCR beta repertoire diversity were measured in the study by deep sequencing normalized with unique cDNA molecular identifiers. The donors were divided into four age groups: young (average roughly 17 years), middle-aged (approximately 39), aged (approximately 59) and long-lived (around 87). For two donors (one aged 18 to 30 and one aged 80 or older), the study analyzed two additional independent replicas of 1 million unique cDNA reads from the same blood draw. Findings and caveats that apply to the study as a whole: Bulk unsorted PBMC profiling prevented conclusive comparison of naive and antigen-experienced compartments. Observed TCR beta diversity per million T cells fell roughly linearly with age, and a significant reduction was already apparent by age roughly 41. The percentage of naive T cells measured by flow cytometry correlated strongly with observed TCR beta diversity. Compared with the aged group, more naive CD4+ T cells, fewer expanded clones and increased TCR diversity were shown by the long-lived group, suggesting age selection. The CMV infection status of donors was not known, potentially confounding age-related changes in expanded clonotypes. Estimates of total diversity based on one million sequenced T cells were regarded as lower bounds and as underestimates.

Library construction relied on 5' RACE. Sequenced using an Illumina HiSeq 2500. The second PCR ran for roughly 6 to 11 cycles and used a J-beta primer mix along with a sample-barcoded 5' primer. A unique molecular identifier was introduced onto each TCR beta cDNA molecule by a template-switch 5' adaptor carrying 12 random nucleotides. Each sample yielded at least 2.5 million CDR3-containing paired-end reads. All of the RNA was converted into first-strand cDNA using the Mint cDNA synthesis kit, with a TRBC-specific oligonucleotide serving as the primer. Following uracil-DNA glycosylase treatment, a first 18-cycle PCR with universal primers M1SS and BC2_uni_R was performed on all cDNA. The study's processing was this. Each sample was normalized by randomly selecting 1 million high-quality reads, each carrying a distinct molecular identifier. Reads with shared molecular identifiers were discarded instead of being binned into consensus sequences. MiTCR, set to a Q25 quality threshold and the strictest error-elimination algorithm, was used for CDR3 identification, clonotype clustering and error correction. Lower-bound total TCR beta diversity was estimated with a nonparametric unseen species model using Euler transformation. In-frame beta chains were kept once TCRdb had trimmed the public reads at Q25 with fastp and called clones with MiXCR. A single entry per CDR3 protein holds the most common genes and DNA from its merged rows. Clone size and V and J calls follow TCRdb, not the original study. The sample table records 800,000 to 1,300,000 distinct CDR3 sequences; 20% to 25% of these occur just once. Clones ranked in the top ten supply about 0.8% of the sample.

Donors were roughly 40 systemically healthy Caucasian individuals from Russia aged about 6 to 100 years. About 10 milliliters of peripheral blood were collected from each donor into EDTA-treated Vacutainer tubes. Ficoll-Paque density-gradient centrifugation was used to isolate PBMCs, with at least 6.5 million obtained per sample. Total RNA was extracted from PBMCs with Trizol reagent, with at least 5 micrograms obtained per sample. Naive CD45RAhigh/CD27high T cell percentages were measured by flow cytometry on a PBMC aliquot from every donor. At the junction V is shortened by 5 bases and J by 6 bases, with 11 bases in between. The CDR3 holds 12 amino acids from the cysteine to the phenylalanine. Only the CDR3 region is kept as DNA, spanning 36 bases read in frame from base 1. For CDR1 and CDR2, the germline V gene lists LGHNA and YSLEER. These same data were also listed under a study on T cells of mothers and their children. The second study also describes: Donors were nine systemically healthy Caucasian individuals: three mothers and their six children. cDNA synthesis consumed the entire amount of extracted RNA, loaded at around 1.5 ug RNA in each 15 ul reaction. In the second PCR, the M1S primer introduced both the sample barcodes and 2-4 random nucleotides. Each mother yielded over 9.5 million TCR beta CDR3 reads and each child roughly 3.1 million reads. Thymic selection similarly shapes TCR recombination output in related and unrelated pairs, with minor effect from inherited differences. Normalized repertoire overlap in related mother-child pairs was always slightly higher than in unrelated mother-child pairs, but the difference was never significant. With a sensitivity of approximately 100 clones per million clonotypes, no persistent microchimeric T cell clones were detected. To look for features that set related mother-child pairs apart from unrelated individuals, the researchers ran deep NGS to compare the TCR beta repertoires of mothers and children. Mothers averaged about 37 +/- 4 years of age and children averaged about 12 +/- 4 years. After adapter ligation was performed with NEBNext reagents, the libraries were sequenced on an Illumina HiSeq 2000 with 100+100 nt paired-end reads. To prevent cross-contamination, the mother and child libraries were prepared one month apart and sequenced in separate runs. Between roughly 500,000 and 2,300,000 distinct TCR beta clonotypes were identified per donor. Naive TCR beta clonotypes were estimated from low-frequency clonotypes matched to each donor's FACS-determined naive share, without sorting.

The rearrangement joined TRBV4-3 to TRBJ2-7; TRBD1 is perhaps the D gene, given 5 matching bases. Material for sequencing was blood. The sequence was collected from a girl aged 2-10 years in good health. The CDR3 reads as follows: CASSSLTGEQYF. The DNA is TGCGCCAGCAGCAGCCTAACAGGCGAGCAGTACTTC.